These T cell receptor beta chains were read from a single sample in a study of long-term antiretroviral therapy in people with HIV. TCRdb's copy holds only in-frame clones and misses some; the assay was immunoSEQ multiplex PCR. The sample shows roughly 28,000 clones, roughly 80% of them seen only once. This specimen consisted of unsorted PBMCs, obtained 3 years after starting antiretroviral therapy. The receptors were gathered from a middle-aged man with HIV. The CDR3 runs from the conserved cysteine through the conserved F or W. Fields, in order: CDR3 protein, CDR3 DNA, clone size, D gene, V gene, J gene. A D gene is named only where the DNA matches it firmly. Clone size, where shown, is once, few, many, or a class for clones that have expanded.

CDR3aa: CAILTSGGNEQFF; CDR3nt: TGTGCCATCCTCACTAGCGGGGGGAATGAGCAGTTCTTC; abundance: -; d_gene: TRBD2; v_gene: TRBV10-3; j_gene: TRBJ2-1
CDR3aa: CASSSGTVLTTGELFF; CDR3nt: TGTGCCAGCAGCTCCGGGACGGTCCTTACCACCGGGGAGCTGTTTTTT; abundance: -; d_gene: -; v_gene: TRBV7-2; j_gene: TRBJ2-2
CDR3aa: CASSHTGDRYEQYF; CDR3nt: TGTGCCAGCAGCCATACAGGGGACCGGTACGAGCAGTACTTC; abundance: -; d_gene: TRBD1; v_gene: TRBV5-8; j_gene: TRBJ2-7
CDR3aa: CASSPTGSFYEQYF; CDR3nt: TGTGCCAGCAGCCCCACCGGGAGCTTCTACGAGCAGTACTTC; abundance: -; d_gene: -; v_gene: TRBV7-2; j_gene: TRBJ2-7
CDR3aa: CASSSSKRDGSYEQYF; CDR3nt: TGCGCCAGCAGCTCATCTAAGCGGGATGGTTCCTACGAGCAGTACTTC; abundance: -; d_gene: TRBD2; v_gene: TRBV5-1; j_gene: TRBJ2-7
CDR3aa: CASSVPGAGYYGYTF; CDR3nt: TGTGCCAGTAGTGTTCCAGGGGCGGGGTACTATGGCTACACCTTC; abundance: -; d_gene: -; v_gene: TRBV19; j_gene: TRBJ1-2
CDR3aa: CASSVGREGSIEAFF; CDR3nt: TGTGCCAGCAGCGTAGGGAGGGAAGGGTCTATTGAAGCTTTCTTT; abundance: -; d_gene: -; v_gene: TRBV9; j_gene: TRBJ1-1
CDR3aa: CASSLEAYEQYF; CDR3nt: TGCGCCAGCAGCTTGGAAGCCTACGAGCAGTACTTC; abundance: -; d_gene: -; v_gene: TRBV5-1; j_gene: TRBJ2-7
CDR3aa: CASSPLREETQYF; CDR3nt: TGTGCCAGCAGCCCTTTGCGGGAAGAGACCCAGTACTTC; abundance: -; d_gene: -; v_gene: TRBV27; j_gene: TRBJ2-5
CDR3aa: CASSLKEASPLHF; CDR3nt: TGTGCCAGCAGCTTAAAAGAGGCGTCACCCCTCCACTTT; abundance: -; d_gene: -; v_gene: TRBV7-9; j_gene: TRBJ1-6
CDR3aa: CASSQHRGLEGNTIYF; CDR3nt: TGTGCCAGCAGCCAACACAGGGGTTTGGAAGGAAACACCATATATTTT; abundance: -; d_gene: TRBD1; v_gene: TRBV6-6; j_gene: TRBJ1-3
CDR3aa: CASSNRDKFNYGYTF; CDR3nt: TGTGCCAGCAGCAACAGAGACAAGTTTAACTATGGCTACACCTTC; abundance: -; d_gene: -; v_gene: TRBV27; j_gene: TRBJ1-2
CDR3aa: CASSESGRVEKQYF; CDR3nt: TGTGCCAGTAGTGAGAGCGGGAGAGTGGAGAAGCAGTACTTC; abundance: once; d_gene: TRBD2; v_gene: TRBV19; j_gene: TRBJ2-7
CDR3aa: CSVEDWTSGRASGTQYF; CDR3nt: TGCAGCGTTGAAGATTGGACTAGCGGGAGGGCCTCTGGTACGCAGTATTTT; abundance: -; d_gene: TRBD2; v_gene: TRBV29-1; j_gene: TRBJ2-3
CDR3aa: CASSRTGRYEQYF; CDR3nt: TGTGCCAGCAGTCGAACAGGGCGCTACGAGCAGTACTTC; abundance: few; d_gene: -; v_gene: TRBV27; j_gene: TRBJ2-7
CDR3aa: CASSPDHNEQFF; CDR3nt: TGTGCCAGCTCACCCGACCACAATGAGCAGTTCTTC; abundance: -; d_gene: -; v_gene: TRBV18; j_gene: TRBJ2-1
CDR3aa: CASSLLGVGTDTQYF; CDR3nt: TGTGCCAGCAGTTTACTCGGAGTGGGCACAGATACGCAGTATTTT; abundance: -; d_gene: -; v_gene: TRBV27; j_gene: TRBJ2-3
CDR3aa: CASSLGTGVFYEQYF; CDR3nt: TGTGCCAGCAGCTTGGGAACGGGGGTCTTCTACGAGCAGTACTTC; abundance: few; d_gene: -; v_gene: TRBV5-6; j_gene: TRBJ2-7
CDR3aa: CASSQGLAGGEQYF; CDR3nt: TGCGCCAGCAGCCAGGGACTAGCGGGAGGCGAGCAGTACTTC; abundance: -; d_gene: TRBD2; v_gene: TRBV4-3; j_gene: TRBJ2-7
CDR3aa: CASSGPTGGVETQYF; CDR3nt: TGTGCCAGCAGTGGCCCTACAGGGGGCGTCGAGACCCAGTACTTC; abundance: once; d_gene: TRBD1; v_gene: TRBV2; j_gene: TRBJ2-5
CDR3aa: CASRKNPGTGRDQETQYF; CDR3nt: TGTGCCAGCAGAAAGAACCCTGGGACAGGGAGAGATCAAGAGACCCAGTACTTC; abundance: -; d_gene: TRBD1; v_gene: TRBV2; j_gene: TRBJ2-5
CDR3aa: CARDRDKYDEQFF; CDR3nt: TGCGCCAGGGACAGGGATAAATATGATGAGCAGTTCTTC; abundance: -; d_gene: TRBD1; v_gene: TRBV5-1; j_gene: TRBJ2-1
CDR3aa: CASSYSGQGSEQYF; CDR3nt: TGTGCCAGCAGTTACTCGGGACAGGGCTCCGAGCAGTACTTC; abundance: -; d_gene: TRBD1; v_gene: TRBV6-6; j_gene: TRBJ2-7
CDR3aa: CASSNQGAGYEQYF; CDR3nt: TGCGCCAGCAGTAATCAGGGGGCAGGCTACGAGCAGTACTTC; abundance: -; d_gene: TRBD1; v_gene: TRBV10-1; j_gene: TRBJ2-7
CDR3aa: CSVGGTASYNEQFF; CDR3nt: TGCAGCGTTGGGGGGACAGCGTCCTACAATGAGCAGTTCTTC; abundance: -; d_gene: TRBD1; v_gene: TRBV29-1; j_gene: TRBJ2-1
CDR3aa: CASSSIPGGGSGYTF; CDR3nt: TGTGCCAGCAGTTCAATCCCGGGGGGGGGCTCTGGCTACACCTTC; abundance: -; d_gene: -; v_gene: TRBV27; j_gene: TRBJ1-2
CDR3aa: CSVARGATEAFF; CDR3nt: TGCAGCGTTGCTCGGGGAGCGACTGAAGCTTTCTTT; abundance: -; d_gene: -; v_gene: TRBV29-1; j_gene: TRBJ1-1
CDR3aa: CASSPTGAAHRGF; CDR3nt: TGTGCCAGCAGTCCAACCGGGGCGGCTCACAGGGGGTTC; abundance: -; d_gene: TRBD1; v_gene: TRBV25-1; j_gene: TRBJ2-7
CDR3aa: CASSPPLGPAQHF; CDR3nt: TGTGCCAGTAGTCCCCCCTTGGGCCCAGCGCAGCATTTT; abundance: -; d_gene: -; v_gene: TRBV19; j_gene: TRBJ1-5
CDR3aa: CSVEILRTSGGETQYF; CDR3nt: TGCAGCGTTGAGATCCTACGGACTAGCGGGGGAGAGACCCAGTACTTC; abundance: -; d_gene: TRBD2; v_gene: TRBV29-1; j_gene: TRBJ2-5
CDR3aa: CASRPTTSGGYNEQFF; CDR3nt: TGCGCCAGCAGACCCACAACTAGCGGGGGTTACAATGAGCAGTTCTTC; abundance: -; d_gene: TRBD2; v_gene: TRBV5-1; j_gene: TRBJ2-1
CDR3aa: CASSPPALSGYTQYF; CDR3nt: TGCGCCAGCAGCCCGCCGGCCCTTTCGGGGTATACGCAGTATTTT; abundance: -; d_gene: -; v_gene: TRBV4-1; j_gene: TRBJ2-3
CDR3aa: CASSDLGRTASGANVLTF; CDR3nt: TGTGCCAGTAGTGATCTTGGACGGACAGCCTCTGGGGCCAACGTCCTGACTTTC; abundance: -; d_gene: -; v_gene: TRBV19; j_gene: TRBJ2-6
CDR3aa: CASRTTSGGAWDTQYF; CDR3nt: TGTGCCAGCAGGACAACGAGCGGGGGGGCCTGGGATACGCAGTATTTT; abundance: once; d_gene: TRBD2; v_gene: TRBV2; j_gene: TRBJ2-3